These 4 T cell receptor beta chains share one sample of origin, sequenced in a study of cytomegalovirus exposure and HLA in healthy donors. The data were produced by immunoSEQ multiplex PCR, yet TCRdb's version contains in-frame clones alone and is incomplete. The sample lists under 200,000 clones, approximately 87% seen once, with roughly 5.8% in the top ten. The sample consisted of PBMCs. These TCRs come from a woman aged 25-40 years in good health and CMV-seronegative.

The chain combines TRBV15 with TRBJ2-7; D is undetermined. V dropped 0 bases and J dropped 3 bases, with 12 bases sitting between them. Per the germline V gene, CDR1 is LNHNV and CDR2 is YYDKDF (reference sequence). CDR3 size: 15 residues. CDR3: CATSRDPGQYYEQYF. The CDR3 DNA sequence: TGTGCCACCAGCAGAGATCCCGGGCAGTACTACGAGCAGTACTTC. Together with reference TRBV15 and TRBJ2-7, the CDR3 gives the full variable domain: DAMVIQNPRYQVTQFGKPVTLSCSQTLNHNVMYWYQQKSSQAPKLLFHYYDKDFNNEADTPDNFQSRRPNTSFCFLDIRSPGLGDTAMYLCATSRDPGQYYEQYFGPGTRLTVT.

The chain combines TRBV7-8 with TRBJ2-7, with a tentative D call TRBD1 (6 bases). CDR1 SGHVS and CDR2 FQNEAQ come from the germline V gene. V was shortened by 4 bases and J by 4 bases, with 17 bases between the two germline ends. This CDR3 contains 15 residues. This CDR3 is CASSSNTGSYYEQYF. The CDR3, as DNA: TGTGCCAGCAGCTCAAACACAGGGTCTTATTACGAGCAGTACTTC.

This chain connects TRBV5-1 to TRBJ2-7, with a tentative D call TRBD1 (5 bases). Trimming cost V 5 bases and J 10 bases, with 19 bases left between them. CDR3 length equals 13 residues. Germline CDR1 and CDR2: SGHRS and YFSETQ. DNA for the CDR3: TGCGCCAGCAGTTTTACCCTCAGGGATGAACAGTACTTC. It yields the protein CASSFTLRDEQYF.

The rearrangement uses TRBV9 and TRBJ2-7, with TRBD2 matching 8 bases. After removal of 6 bases from V and 0 bases from J, the junction contained 5 bases not matched to a gene. Looked up from germline, CDR1 is SGDLS and CDR2 is YYNGEE. The CDR3 consists of 14 residues. As DNA, the CDR3 is TGTGCCAGCACCCCCGGGACTAGCTCCTACGAGCAGTACTTC. Protein sequence: CASTPGTSSYEQYF.